One TCR beta chain is described in this entry. Its target is not known. The data belong to a study of PD-1 blockade in mismatch repair-deficient tumors. Study background: Patients had 12 to 13 mismatch repair-deficient cancer types and were previously treated and progressing. The study, taken as a whole, reports: Rapid post-treatment expansion, then contraction, generally preceding radiologic response, marked tumor-resident clones.

Every patient had mismatch repair deficiency by PCR or immunohistochemistry. TCRs were sequenced from a few patients responding to pembrolizumab. V was pared by 5 bases and J by 2 bases, with 4 bases of the junction left unmatched. The CDR3 extends over 14 amino acids. Germline V CDR1 and CDR2: SNHLY, FYNNEI. Measured with immunoSEQ multiplex PCR; TCRdb has only the in-frame clones, and not every one. The table shows 100,000 to 150,000 clones, with about 86% occurring only once. The chain joins TRBV2 to TRBJ2-3; TRBD1 matches at 7 bases. This receptor was taken from an adult with mismatch repair-deficient cancer. Here the sequenced sample was peripheral blood, taken 44 weeks after starting pembrolizumab. CDR3 residues: CASSWGQLTDTQYF. DNA of the CDR3: TGTGCCAGCAGTTGGGGACAGCTCACAGATACGCAGTATTTT.